A single sample is the source of the 25 T cell receptor beta chains below, sequenced in a study of T cell responses to AZD1222 COVID-19 vaccine. Here immunoSEQ multiplex PCR was the method, and the copy in TCRdb shows in-frame clones only, minus some. The profile shows some 150,000 clones, around nine tenths of them singletons. The starting material was peripheral blood, obtained 28 days after the second AZD1222 dose. The receptors were gathered from an adult who received the AZD1222 COVID-19 vaccine.

The chain recombines TRBV29-1 with TRBJ1-2; TRBD1 is a possible D gene (5 bases). CDR1 SQVTM and CDR2 ANQGSEA come from the germline V gene. The CDR3 extends over 13 amino acids. V lost 4 bases and J lost 3, with 12 bases in between. The CDR3 is CSVGGGADYGYTF. The CDR3 bases are TGCAGCGTTGGGGGTGGGGCTGACTATGGCTACACCTTC.

The chain joins TRBV6-5 to TRBJ2-7, with 8 bases that match TRBD1. This CDR3 has 15 residues. From germline, CDR1 is MNHEY and CDR2 SVGAGI. V trimming: 7 bases; J trimming: 0 bases; junction bases outside the gene matches: 8. CDR3 DNA sequence: TGTGCCAGCACTGGGACAGGTTTAGTCTCCTACGAGCAGTACTTC. Its translation: CASTGTGLVSYEQYF.

The chain employs TRBV27 and TRBJ2-1; 9 bases map to TRBD2. The CDR3 consists of 18 residues. Trimming took 3 bases from V and 0 from J; bases not matched to a gene: 9. The germline V gene encodes CDR1 MNHEY and CDR2 SMNVEV (reference sequence). CDR3 sequence reads: CASSFRTASGNSYNEQFF. The CDR3 coding sequence is TGTGCCAGCAGTTTCCGCACGGCTAGCGGGAACTCCTACAATGAGCAGTTCTTC.

The table lists this clone with a count of one. The V and J genes are TRBV7-9 and TRBJ1-2, with 7 bases matching TRBD1. This CDR3 contains 17 residues. The V gene end was trimmed by 5 bases and the J gene end by 5 bases; junction bases not matched to a gene: 17. Germline-derived CDR1 and CDR2 are SEHNR and FQNEAQ (reference sequence). CDR3: CASSRDRIDRVFYGYTF. CDR3 nucleotides: TGTGCCAGCAGCCGAGACCGGATTGACAGGGTCTTTTATGGCTACACCTTC.

The V gene is TRBV19, the J gene TRBJ2-1, with 7 nucleotides matching TRBD2. This CDR3 is built from 14 residues. With V trimmed by 5 bases and J by 2 bases, 3 bases remained unmatched. The germline V gene has CDR1 LNHDA and CDR2 SQIVND (reference sequence). DNA of the CDR3: TGTGCCAGTAGTCCGACTAGCACCTACAATGAGCAGTTCTTC. This encodes CASSPTSTYNEQFF.

V and J are TRBV6-2 or TRBV6-3 and TRBJ2-1, with TRBD2 matching over 10 bases. The CDR3 totals 20 residues. The junction had 19 bases not matched to a gene; V was cut back by 6 bases and J by 2 bases. Germline values: CDR1 MNHEY, CDR2 SVGEGT. Here the CDR3 DNA reads TGTGCCAGCAGACCTCCACCGGGTACTAGCGGGAAGGGGGCCTACAATGAGCAGTTCTTC. Protein: CASRPPPGTSGKGAYNEQFF.

The V and J genes are TRBV7-9 and TRBJ2-7, with a tentative D call TRBD2 (5 bases). Trimming pared 4 bases from V and 7 bases from J, leaving 11 bases between. The CDR3 has 12 amino acids. Germline CDR1 reads SEHNR; CDR2 reads FQNEAQ (reference sequence). As DNA, the CDR3 is TGTGCCAGCAGCTATCCGGGGAGAGAGCAGTACTTC. It codes for CASSYPGREQYF.

With respect to this clone: The identical CDR3 is also encoded by other nucleotide sequences in the sample. The rearrangement links TRBV2 to TRBJ2-5; 10 bases align to TRBD1. After removal of 3 bases from V and 3 bases from J, the junction contained 4 bases not matched to a gene. The CDR3 sequence is 15 residues long. Germline V lookup: CDR1 SNHLY, CDR2 FYNNEI. The CDR3 is CASSDMGQGKETQYF. The DNA for the CDR3 is TGTGCCAGCAGTGATATGGGACAGGGGAAAGAGACCCAGTACTTC.

The rearrangement uses TRBV24-1 and TRBJ2-3; D might be TRBD2 (6 bases). CDR3 length: 13 residues. Trimming shortened V by 11 bases and J by 2 bases, and 13 bases separated the two germline ends. Germline V CDR1 and CDR2: KGHDR, SFDVKD. The CDR3, as DNA: TGTGCCATCCTAGCGCAAGTCACAGATACGCAGTATTTT. Amino acid sequence: CAILAQVTDTQYF.

The genes are TRBV4-2 and TRBJ2-3; 9 nucleotides match TRBD2. J was trimmed by 0 bases and V by 1 base; bases with no gene match: 5. CDR1 is LGHNA, CDR2 YNFKEQ, per germline. The CDR3 has 17 residues. The CDR3 sequence: CASSQGTSVGSTDTQYF. In DNA, the CDR3 is TGTGCCAGCAGCCAAGGGACTAGCGTGGGGAGCACAGATACGCAGTATTTT.

This clone was observed a few times. This chain connects TRBV5-5 to TRBJ2-1; D uncertain. This CDR3 has 13 residues. From germline, CDR1 is SGHKS and CDR2 YYEKEE (reference sequence). V dropped 0 bases and J dropped 4 bases, with 5 bases sitting between them. The CDR3: CASSLGPYNEQFF. The CDR3 DNA reads as TGTGCCAGCAGCTTGGGGCCTTACAATGAGCAGTTCTTC.

The chain is built from TRBV5-1 and TRBJ1-2; a possible D gene is TRBD1 (5 bases). The CDR3 is made up of 12 amino acids. Germline V gene lookup returns CDR1 SGHRS and CDR2 YFSETQ. V shed 4 bases and J shed 7 bases, with 11 bases lying between them. In DNA, the CDR3 is TGCGCCAGCAGCATGGAGGGGCTTGGCTACACCTTC. Translation: CASSMEGLGYTF.

The chain couples TRBV5-1 to TRBJ1-5, with D perhaps matching TRBD1 (6 bases). With 1 base removed from V and 6 bases from J, the gap between germline ends came to 14 bases. CDR1 is SGHRS and CDR2 is YFSETQ in the germline V gene. CDR3 length: 15 amino acids. The CDR3 reads CASSLLGQRGQPQHF. The DNA for the CDR3 is TGCGCCAGCAGCTTGTTAGGACAGCGGGGTCAGCCCCAGCATTTT.

The chain couples TRBV7-9 to TRBJ1-4; tentatively, D is TRBD1 (5 bases). V was clipped by 5 bases and J by 8 bases, with 21 bases between them. The CDR3 sequence is 16 residues long. The germline V gene has CDR1 SEHNR and CDR2 FQNEAQ (reference sequence). CDR3 coding DNA: TGTGCCAGCAGCCGAGGGGACCCCGGGGAAAGGGAAAAACTGTTTTTT. It codes for CASSRGDPGEREKLFF.

The chain employs TRBV19 and TRBJ2-1; no firm D call. Germline CDR1 reads LNHDA; CDR2 reads SQIVND (reference sequence). The CDR3 loop spans 11 amino acids. V was pared by 5 bases and J by 8 bases, with 7 bases between. CDR3 in amino acids: CASSGAYEQFF. DNA for the CDR3: TGTGCCAGTAGTGGTGCCTATGAGCAGTTCTTC.

The chain couples TRBV2 to TRBJ2-7; 10 positions match TRBD1. Germline lookup yields CDR1 SNHLY and CDR2 FYNNEI. This CDR3 region has 14 residues. V gave up 4 bases and J gave up 6 bases; unmatched junction bases: 6. The CDR3 here is CASSASDRGSEQYF. The CDR3 nucleotides are TGTGCCAGCAGTGCCTCGGACAGGGGGTCCGAGCAGTACTTC.

The chain couples TRBV11-2 to TRBJ2-1, with D hard to call. Germline lookup yields CDR1 SGHAT and CDR2 FQNNGV. The CDR3 sequence is 13 residues long. The V end was cut by 5 bases, the J end by 10 bases, with 15 bases between. The CDR3 protein is CASSTITEQEQFF. In DNA, the CDR3 is TGTGCCAGCAGCACGATCACTGAGCAGGAGCAGTTCTTC.

The V gene is TRBV19, the J gene TRBJ2-7; no firm D call. There are 15 residues in the CDR3. Germline CDR1 reads LNHDA; CDR2 reads SQIVND (reference sequence). Trimming shortened V by 0 bases and J by 3 bases, and 12 bases separated the two germline ends. The CDR3 loop is CASSIDPGRSYEQYF. DNA of the CDR3: TGTGCCAGTAGTATAGATCCGGGCAGGAGCTACGAGCAGTACTTC.

The chain couples TRBV7-4 to TRBJ2-7, with 10 nucleotides matching TRBD2. Germline V gives CDR1 SGHVT, CDR2 SQSDAQ. The CDR3 length is 15 residues. V lost 8 bases to trimming and J lost 1 base; unmatched junction nucleotides: 8. Written as DNA, the CDR3 is TGTGCCAGCTCTCAGACTAGCGGGCCGTCCTACGAGCAGTACTTC. It translates to CASSQTSGPSYEQYF.

The chain links TRBV14 to TRBJ2-2; D may be TRBD1 or TRBD2 (6 bases each). The germline gives CDR1 SGHDN, CDR2 FVKESK. Trimming pared 2 bases from V and 2 bases from J, leaving 18 bases between. The CDR3 has 18 amino acids. CDR3 sequence (DNA): TGTGCCAGCAGCCAAAAAACCGCAGGGGACTCCAACACCGGGGAGCTGTTTTTT. Its translation: CASSQKTAGDSNTGELFF.

The chain recombines TRBV6-5 with TRBJ2-7, with 9 bases that match TRBD1. Germline loops: CDR1 MNHEY, CDR2 SVGAGI. The CDR3 length is 14 residues. The V gene end was trimmed by 7 bases and the J gene end by 1 base; junction bases not matched to a gene: 5. The CDR3 protein is CASNRDRASYEQYF. As DNA, the CDR3 is TGTGCCAGCAACAGGGACAGGGCGTCCTACGAGCAGTACTTC.

The CDR3 loop is CASSRSAGDWVEQYF. The CDR3 nucleotides read TGTGCCAGCTCACGGTCGGCGGGAGATTGGGTTGAGCAGTACTTC. The V gene is TRBV18, the J gene TRBJ2-7, with TRBD2 identical over 7 bases. V lost 4 bases, J lost 7 bases, and 13 bases stayed unmatched. The CDR3 has 15 residues. The germline gives CDR1 KGHSH, CDR2 LQKENI.

The rearrangement links TRBV27 to TRBJ1-2; D not resolved. Trimming took off 4 bases at V and 8 bases at J, with 11 bases between the two ends. The germline CDR1 and CDR2 sequences are MNHEY and SMNVEV (reference sequence). The CDR3 spans 12 residues. CDR3 residues: CASSSGLGGYTF. DNA of the CDR3: TGTGCCAGCAGTTCAGGCCTCGGGGGCTACACCTTC.

The V and J genes are TRBV18 and TRBJ1-2; perhaps TRBD1 as D (6 bases). The CDR3 covers 14 residues. Germline V gene data show CDR1 as KGHSH and CDR2 as LQKENI. The ends were cut back, 5 bases at V and 2 bases at J, with 12 bases in the middle. The CDR3: CASSTGSANYGYTF. CDR3 in DNA: TGTGCCAGCTCAACAGGGTCGGCAAACTATGGCTACACCTTC.

Here the CDR3 DNA reads TGTGCCAGCAGTGAAGGATGGGGTGACTATGGCTACACCTTC. This gives the protein CASSEGWGDYGYTF. The chain is built from TRBV6-1 and TRBJ1-2; D call uncertain. CDR1 is MNHNS and CDR2 is SASEGT in the germline V gene. This CDR3 contains 14 residues. V lost 1 base and J lost 3, with 9 bases in between.